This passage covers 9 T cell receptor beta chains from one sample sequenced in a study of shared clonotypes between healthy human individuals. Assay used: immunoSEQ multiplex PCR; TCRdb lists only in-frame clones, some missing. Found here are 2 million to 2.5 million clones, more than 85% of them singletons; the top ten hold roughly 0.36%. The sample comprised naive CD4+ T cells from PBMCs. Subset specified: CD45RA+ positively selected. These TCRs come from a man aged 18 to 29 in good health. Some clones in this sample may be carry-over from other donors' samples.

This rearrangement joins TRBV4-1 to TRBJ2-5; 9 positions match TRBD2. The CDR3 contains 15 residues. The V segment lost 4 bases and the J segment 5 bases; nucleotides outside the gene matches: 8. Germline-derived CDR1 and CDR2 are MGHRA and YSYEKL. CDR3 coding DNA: TGCGCCAGCAGCCCGGGACTAGCCCCAGGGGAGACCCAGTACTTC. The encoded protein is CASSPGLAPGETQYF.

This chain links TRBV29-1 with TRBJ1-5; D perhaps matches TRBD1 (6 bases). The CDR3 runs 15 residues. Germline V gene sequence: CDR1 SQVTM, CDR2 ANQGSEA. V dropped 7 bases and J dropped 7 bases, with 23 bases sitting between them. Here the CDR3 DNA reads TGCAGCGCAATGACCCAAACAGGGTCGGGCCAGCCCCAGCATTTT. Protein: CSAMTQTGSGQPQHF.

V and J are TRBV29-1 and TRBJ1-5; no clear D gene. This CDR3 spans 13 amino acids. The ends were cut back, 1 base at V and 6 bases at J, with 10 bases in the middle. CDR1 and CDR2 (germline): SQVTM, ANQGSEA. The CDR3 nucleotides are TGCAGCGTTGAAGGGGTTCGGGGTCAGCCCCAGCATTTT. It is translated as CSVEGVRGQPQHF.

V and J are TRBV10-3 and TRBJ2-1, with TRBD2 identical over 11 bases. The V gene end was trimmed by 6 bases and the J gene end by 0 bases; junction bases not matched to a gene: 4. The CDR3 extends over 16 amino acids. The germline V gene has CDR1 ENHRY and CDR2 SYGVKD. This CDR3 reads CAISSGTSGSYNEQFF. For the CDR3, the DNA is TGTGCCATCAGCTCTGGGACTAGCGGCTCCTACAATGAGCAGTTCTTC.

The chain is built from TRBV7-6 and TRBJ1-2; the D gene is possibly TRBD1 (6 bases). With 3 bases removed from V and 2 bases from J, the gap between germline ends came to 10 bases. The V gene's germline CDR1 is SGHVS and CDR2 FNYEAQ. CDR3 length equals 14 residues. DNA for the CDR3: TGTGCCAGCAGCTTTGGGACACAAAACTATGGCTACACCTTC. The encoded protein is CASSFGTQNYGYTF.

CDR3 sequence reads: CASTEGGDTDTQYF. CDR3 nucleotides: TGTGCCAGCACCGAGGGGGGGGACACAGATACGCAGTATTTT. The V gene is TRBV28, the J gene TRBJ2-3; weak D call: TRBD2 (7 bases). This CDR3 is built from 14 residues. Trimming took off 7 bases at V and 2 bases at J, with 13 bases between the two ends. Germline V lookup: CDR1 MDHEN, CDR2 SYDVKM.

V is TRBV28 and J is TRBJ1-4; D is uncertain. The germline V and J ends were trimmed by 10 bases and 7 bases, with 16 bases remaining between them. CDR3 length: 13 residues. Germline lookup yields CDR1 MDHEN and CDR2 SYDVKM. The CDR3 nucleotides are TGTGCCACGTCCGTGGGAGGTGGTGAAAAACTGTTTTTT. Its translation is CATSVGGGEKLFF.

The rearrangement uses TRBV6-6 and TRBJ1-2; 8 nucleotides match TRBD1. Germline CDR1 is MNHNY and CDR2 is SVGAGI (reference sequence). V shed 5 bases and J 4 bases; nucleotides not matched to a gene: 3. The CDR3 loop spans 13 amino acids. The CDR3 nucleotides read TGTGCCAGCAGTCCGACAGGGGTCTATGGCTACACCTTC. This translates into CASSPTGVYGYTF.

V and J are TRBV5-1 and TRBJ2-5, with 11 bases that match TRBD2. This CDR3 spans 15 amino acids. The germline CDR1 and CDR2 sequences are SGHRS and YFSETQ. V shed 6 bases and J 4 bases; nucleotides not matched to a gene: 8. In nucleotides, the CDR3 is TGCGCCAGCACCCCAGGGCTAGCGGGAGGAGAGACCCAGTACTTC. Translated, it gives CASTPGLAGGETQYF.